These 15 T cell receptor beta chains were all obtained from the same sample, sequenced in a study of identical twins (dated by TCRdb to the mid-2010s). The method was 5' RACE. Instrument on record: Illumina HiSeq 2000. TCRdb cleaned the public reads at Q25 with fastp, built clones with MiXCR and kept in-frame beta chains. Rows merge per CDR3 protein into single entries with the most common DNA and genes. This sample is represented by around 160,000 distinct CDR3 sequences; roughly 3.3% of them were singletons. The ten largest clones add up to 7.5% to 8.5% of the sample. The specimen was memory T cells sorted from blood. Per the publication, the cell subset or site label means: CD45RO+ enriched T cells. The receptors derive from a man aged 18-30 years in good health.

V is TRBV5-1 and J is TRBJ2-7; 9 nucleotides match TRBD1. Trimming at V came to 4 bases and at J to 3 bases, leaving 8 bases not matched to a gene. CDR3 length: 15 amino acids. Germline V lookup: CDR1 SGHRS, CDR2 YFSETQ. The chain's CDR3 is CASSTKQGAIYEQYF. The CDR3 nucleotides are TGCGCCAGCAGCACTAAACAGGGGGCGATCTACGAGCAGTACTTC.

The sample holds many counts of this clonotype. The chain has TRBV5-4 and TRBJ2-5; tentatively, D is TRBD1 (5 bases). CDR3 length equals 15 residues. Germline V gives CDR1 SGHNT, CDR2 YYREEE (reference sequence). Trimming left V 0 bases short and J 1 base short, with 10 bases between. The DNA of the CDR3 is TGTGCCAGCAGCTTGGATCAGGGCGCCCAAGAGACCCAGTACTTC. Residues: CASSLDQGAQETQYF. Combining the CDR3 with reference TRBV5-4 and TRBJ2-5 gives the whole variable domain ETGVTQSPTHLIKTRGQQVTLRCSSQSGHNTVSWYQQALGQGPQFIFQYYREEENGRGNFPPRFSGLQFPNYSSELNVNALELDDSALYLCASSLDQGAQETQYFGPGTRLLVL.

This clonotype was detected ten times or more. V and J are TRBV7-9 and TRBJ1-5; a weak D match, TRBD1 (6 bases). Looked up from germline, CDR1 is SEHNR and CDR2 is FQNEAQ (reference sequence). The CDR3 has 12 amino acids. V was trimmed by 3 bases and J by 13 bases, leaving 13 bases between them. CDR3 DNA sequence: TGTGCCAGCAGCTTTGGAGCGGGACATCAGCATTTT. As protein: CASSFGAGHQHF.

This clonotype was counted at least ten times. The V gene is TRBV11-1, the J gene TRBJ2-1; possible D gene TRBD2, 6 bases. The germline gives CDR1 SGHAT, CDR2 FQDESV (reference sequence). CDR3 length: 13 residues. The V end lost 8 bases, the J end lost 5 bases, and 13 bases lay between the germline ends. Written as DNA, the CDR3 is TGTGCCAGCGGGGACTCTTTGAACAATGAGCAGTTCTTC. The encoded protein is CASGDSLNNEQFF.

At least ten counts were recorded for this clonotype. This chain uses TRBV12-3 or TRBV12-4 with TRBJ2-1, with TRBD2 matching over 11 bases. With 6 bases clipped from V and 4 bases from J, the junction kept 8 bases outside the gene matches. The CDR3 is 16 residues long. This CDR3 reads CASRARTSGPYNEQFF. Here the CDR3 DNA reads TGTGCCAGCAGAGCGAGGACTAGCGGGCCGTACAATGAGCAGTTCTTC.

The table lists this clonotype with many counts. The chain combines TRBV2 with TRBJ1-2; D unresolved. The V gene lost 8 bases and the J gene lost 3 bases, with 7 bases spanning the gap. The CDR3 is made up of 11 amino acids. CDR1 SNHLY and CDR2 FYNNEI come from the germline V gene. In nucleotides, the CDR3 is TGTGCCAGCCGAAGGGACTATGGCTACACCTTC. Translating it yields CASRRDYGYTF.

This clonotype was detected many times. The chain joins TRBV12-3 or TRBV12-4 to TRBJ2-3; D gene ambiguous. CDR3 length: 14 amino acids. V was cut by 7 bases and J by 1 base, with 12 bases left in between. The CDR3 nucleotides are TGTGCCAGCACCTTAGGTGTGGGCACAGATACGCAGTATTTT. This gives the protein CASTLGVGTDTQYF.

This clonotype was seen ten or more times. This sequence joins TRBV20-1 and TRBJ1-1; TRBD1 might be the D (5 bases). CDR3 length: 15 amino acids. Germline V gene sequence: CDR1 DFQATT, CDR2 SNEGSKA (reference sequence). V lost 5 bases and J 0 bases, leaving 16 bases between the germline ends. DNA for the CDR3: TGCAGTGCTCCAAAGACAGAAACCATGAACACTGAAGCTTTCTTT. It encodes CSAPKTETMNTEAFF.

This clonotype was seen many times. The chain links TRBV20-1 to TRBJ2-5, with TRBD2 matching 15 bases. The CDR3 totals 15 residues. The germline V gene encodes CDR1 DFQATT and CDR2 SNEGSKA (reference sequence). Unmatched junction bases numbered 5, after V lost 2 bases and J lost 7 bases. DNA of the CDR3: TGCAGTGCTAGACCGGGACTAGCGGGGGGAGGGACCCAGTACTTC. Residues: CSARPGLAGGGTQYF.

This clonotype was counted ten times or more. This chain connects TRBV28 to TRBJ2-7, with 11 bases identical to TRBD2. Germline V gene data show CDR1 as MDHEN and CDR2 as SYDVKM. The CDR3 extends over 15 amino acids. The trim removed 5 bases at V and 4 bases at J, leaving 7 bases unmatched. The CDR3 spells CASSPPGLAAYEQYF. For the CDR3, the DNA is TGTGCCAGCAGTCCCCCGGGACTAGCGGCTTACGAGCAGTACTTC.

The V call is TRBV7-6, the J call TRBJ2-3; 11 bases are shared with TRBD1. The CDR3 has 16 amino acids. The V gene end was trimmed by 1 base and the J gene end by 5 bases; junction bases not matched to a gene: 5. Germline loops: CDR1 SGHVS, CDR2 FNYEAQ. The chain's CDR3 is CASSLEGTGGKDTQYF. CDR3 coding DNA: TGTGCCAGCAGCTTAGAAGGGACAGGGGGGAAAGATACGCAGTATTTT.

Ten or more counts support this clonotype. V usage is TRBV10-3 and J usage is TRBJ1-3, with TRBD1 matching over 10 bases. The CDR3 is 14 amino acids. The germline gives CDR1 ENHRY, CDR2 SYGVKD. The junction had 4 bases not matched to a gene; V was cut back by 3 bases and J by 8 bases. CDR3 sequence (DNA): TGTGCCATCAGTGAAGACAGGGGGCAATACACCATATATTTT. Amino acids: CAISEDRGQYTIYF.

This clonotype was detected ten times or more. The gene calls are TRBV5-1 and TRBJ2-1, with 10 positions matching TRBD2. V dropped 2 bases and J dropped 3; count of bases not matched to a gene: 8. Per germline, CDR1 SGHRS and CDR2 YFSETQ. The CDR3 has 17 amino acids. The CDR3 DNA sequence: TGCGCCAGCAGCTTAGACCCCCTAGCGGGAGTCTACAATGAGCAGTTCTTC. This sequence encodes CASSLDPLAGVYNEQFF.

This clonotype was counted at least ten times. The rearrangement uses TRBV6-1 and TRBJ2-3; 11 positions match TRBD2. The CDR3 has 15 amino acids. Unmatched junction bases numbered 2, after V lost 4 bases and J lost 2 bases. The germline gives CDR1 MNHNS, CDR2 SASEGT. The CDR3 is CASSGLAGITDTQYF. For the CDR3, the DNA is TGTGCCAGCAGTGGACTAGCGGGGATCACAGATACGCAGTATTTT.

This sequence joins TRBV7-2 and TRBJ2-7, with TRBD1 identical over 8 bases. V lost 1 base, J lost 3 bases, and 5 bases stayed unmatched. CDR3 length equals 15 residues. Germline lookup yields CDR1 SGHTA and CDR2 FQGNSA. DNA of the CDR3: TGTGCCAGCAGCTTAGATTACAGGGGGTACTACGAGCAGTACTTC. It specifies CASSLDYRGYYEQYF. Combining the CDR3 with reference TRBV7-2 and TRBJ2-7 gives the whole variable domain GAGVSQSPSNKVTEKGKDVELRCDPISGHTALYWYRQSLGQGLEFLIYFQGNSAPDKSGLPSDRFSAERTGGSVSTLTIQRTQQEDSAVYLCASSLDYRGYYEQYFGPGTRLTVT.